The present TCR beta chain was sequenced within a study of regulatory T cells in long-lasting Graves disease. Study results and caveats: Persistent Graves' patients showed less TCR diversity than newly diagnosed ones.

As to this clonotype: Its antigen remains unknown.

Arm-PCR of CDR3 regions and iRepertoire HTBI primers were the basis on which TCR beta libraries were built. One entry per CDR3 protein results from TCRdb running MiXCR on the multiplex PCR reads. The sample lists hundreds of thousands of distinct CDR3 sequences, roughly 15% occurring once. Time point defined: newly diagnosed GD, antithyroid drugs for less than 3 months. Following extraction of RNA from PBMCs, that RNA was used to make the TCR library. With 4 bases removed from V and 0 bases from J, the gap between germline ends came to 10 bases. The length of the CDR3 is 14 residues. The germline V gene encodes CDR1 GTSNPN and CDR2 SVGIG (reference sequence). The same data also contributed to another study, on T cells in Graves' hyperthyroidism and ophthalmopathy.

The clonotype originates from a woman in her 40s with Graves disease. V gene TRBV30 combines with J gene TRBJ2-1; no reliable D call. Here the sequenced sample was peripheral blood mononuclear cells (PBMCs), taken at new diagnosis, from a patient treated with antithyroid drugs. This CDR3 reads CAWNEMSSYNEQFF. Here the CDR3 DNA reads TGTGCCTGGAATGAAATGAGCTCCTACAATGAGCAGTTCTTC. The full variable domain, its missing parts supplied by reference TRBV30 and TRBJ2-1, is SQTIHQWPATLVQPVGSPLSLECTVEGTSNPNLYWYRQAAGRGLQLLFYSVGIGQISSEVPQNLSASRPQDRQFILSSKKLLLSDSGFYLCAWNEMSSYNEQFFGPGTRLTVL.